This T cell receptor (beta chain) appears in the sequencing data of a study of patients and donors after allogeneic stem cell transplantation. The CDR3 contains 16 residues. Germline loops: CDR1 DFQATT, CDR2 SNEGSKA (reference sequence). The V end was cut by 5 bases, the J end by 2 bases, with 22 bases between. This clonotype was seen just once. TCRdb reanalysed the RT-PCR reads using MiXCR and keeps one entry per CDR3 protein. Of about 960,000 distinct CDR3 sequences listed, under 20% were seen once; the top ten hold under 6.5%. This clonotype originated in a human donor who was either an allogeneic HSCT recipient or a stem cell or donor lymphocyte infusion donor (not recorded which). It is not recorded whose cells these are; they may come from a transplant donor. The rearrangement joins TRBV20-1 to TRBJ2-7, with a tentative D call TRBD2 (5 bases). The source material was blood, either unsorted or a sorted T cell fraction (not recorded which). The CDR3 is CSAGSERTPDPYEQYF. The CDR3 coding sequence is TGCAGTGCTGGTTCGGAAAGGACTCCGGATCCCTACGAGCAGTACTTC.